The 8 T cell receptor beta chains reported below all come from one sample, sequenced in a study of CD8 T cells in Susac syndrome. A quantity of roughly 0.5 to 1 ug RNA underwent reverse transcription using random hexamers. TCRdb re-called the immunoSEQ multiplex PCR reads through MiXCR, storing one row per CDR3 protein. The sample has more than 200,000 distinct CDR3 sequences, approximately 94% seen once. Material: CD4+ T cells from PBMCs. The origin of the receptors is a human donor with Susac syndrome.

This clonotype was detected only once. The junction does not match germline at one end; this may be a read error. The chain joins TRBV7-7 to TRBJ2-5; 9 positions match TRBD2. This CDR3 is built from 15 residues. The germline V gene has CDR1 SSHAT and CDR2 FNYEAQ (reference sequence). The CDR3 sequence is CASSTGAGGSETQYF. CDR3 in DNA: TGTGCTAGCAGCACAGGGGCGGGGGGGTCGGAGACCCAGTACTTC. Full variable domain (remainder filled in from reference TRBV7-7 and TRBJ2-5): GAGVSQSPRYKVTKRGQDVTLRCDPISSHATLYWYQQALGQGPEFLTYFNYEAQPDKSGLPSDRFSAERPEGSISTLTIQRTEQRDSAMYRCASSTGAGGSETQYFGPGTRLLVL.

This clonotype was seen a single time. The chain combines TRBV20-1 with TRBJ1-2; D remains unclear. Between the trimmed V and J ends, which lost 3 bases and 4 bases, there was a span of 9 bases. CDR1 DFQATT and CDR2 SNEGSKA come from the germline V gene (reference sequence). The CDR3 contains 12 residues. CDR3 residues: CSASVGSYGYTF. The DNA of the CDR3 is TGCAGTGCTAGTGTCGGGAGCTATGGCTACACCTTC.

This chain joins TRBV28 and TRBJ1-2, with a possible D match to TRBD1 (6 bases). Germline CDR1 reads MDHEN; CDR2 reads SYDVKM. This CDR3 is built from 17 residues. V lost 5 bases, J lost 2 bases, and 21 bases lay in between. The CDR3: CASSPSVGAGANYGYTF. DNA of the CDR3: TGTGCCAGCAGTCCCTCGGTGGGGGCAGGGGCAAACTATGGCTACACCTTC.

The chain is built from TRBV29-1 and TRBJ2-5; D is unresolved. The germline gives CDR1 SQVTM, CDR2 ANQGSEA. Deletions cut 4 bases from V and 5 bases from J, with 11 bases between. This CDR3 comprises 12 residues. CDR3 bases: TGCAGCGTTGCGGTGAGTCTGGAGACCCAGTACTTC. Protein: CSVAVSLETQYF.

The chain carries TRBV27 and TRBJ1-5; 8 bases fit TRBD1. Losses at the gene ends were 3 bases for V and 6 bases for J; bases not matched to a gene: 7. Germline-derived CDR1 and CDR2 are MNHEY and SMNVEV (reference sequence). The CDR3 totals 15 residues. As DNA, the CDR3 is TGTGCCAGCAGTTTGCGGACAGGGCCAGGTCAGCCCCAGCATTTT. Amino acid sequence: CASSLRTGPGQPQHF.

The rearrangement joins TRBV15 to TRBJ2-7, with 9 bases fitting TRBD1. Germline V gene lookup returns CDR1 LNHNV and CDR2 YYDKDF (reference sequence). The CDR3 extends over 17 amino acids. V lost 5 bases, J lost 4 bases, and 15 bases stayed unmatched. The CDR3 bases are TGTGCCACCAGCGGACAGAGCCGGGACAGGGATCCGTACGAGCAGTACTTC. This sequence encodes CATSGQSRDRDPYEQYF.

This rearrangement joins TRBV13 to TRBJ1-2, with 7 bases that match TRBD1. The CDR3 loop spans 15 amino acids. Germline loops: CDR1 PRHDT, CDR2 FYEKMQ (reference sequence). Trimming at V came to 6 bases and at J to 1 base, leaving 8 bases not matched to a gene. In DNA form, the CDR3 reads TGTGCCAGCAGACTCGGGACAGCCCTTAACTATGGCTACACCTTC. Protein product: CASRLGTALNYGYTF.

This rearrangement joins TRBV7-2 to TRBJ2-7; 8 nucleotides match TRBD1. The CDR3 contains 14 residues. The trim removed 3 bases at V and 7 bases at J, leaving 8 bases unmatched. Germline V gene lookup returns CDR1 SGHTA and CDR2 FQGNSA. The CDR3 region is CASSFDRGSGEQYF. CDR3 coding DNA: TGTGCCAGCAGCTTCGACAGGGGCTCGGGTGAGCAGTACTTC.